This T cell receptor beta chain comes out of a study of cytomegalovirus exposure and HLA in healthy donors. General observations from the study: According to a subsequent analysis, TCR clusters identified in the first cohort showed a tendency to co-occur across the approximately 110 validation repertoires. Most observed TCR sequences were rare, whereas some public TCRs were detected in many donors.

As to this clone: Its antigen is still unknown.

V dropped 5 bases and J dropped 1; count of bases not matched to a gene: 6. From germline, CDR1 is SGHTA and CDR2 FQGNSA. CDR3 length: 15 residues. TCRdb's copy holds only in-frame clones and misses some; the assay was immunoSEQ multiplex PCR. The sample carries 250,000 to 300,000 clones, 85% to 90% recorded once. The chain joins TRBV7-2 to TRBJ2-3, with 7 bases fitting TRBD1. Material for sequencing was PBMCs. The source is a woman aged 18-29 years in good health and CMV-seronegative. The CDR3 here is CASSPNGQGTDTQYF. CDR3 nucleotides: TGTGCCAGCAGCCCAAATGGACAGGGCACAGATACGCAGTATTTT.